Included here is one T cell receptor (beta chain) sequence, with context. The sample holds one count of this clone. Its antigen target is currently unknown. Per-base quality was not reported, and no clone a single base away is much larger than it. To prepare the library, the immunoSEQ multiplex PCR assay was applied. Turning to the authors' computational methods: A statistical classification framework was developed to diagnose cytomegalovirus status using the catalog of TCR beta chain sequences. TCRdb holds this immuneACCESS table with in-frame rearrangements only. Some clones are missing; in checked studies, unresolved V genes explain under half, and the rest has no known cause. The V and J calls and clone size come from that table; D and trimming were worked out from the DNA. This sample comprises 150,000 to 200,000 clones, roughly 89% of them detected only once. The top ten clonotypes cover roughly 1.4% of the sample.

V loses 3 bases at its end and J loses 6 bases; junction bases beyond the gene matches: 2. The cysteine opens and the phenylalanine closes a CDR3 of 13 amino acids. Just the 39-base CDR3 DNA is kept, in frame starting at base 1. Reading the germline V gene (reference sequence) gives CDR1 LNHDA and CDR2 SQIVND. This record belongs to a study of cytomegalovirus exposure and HLA in healthy donors (TCRdb year 2017). Regarding the research as a whole: According to a later analysis, one platform produced both the 120 validation repertoires and the 670 or so repertoires of the first cohort. The study combined high-throughput TCR immunosequencing, statistical association of individual TCRs with disease status, and machine learning to predict cytomegalovirus infection status. A separate validation cohort of some 130 different subjects was used in addition to the 666-subject first cohort. The aim of the study was to test whether cataloging public T cell receptors could identify signatures of past pathogen exposure. The full study reports these points: The authors suggested that the approach could potentially be extended to other disease states and immunological phenotypes. The study listed 170 or so TCR beta chains as associated with cytomegalovirus. A few of the identified cytomegalovirus-associated TCR beta chains were confirmed in vitro to be specific for cytomegalovirus antigens. In a later analysis, TCRs clustered in the first cohort were found to also tend to co-occur in the 120 validation repertoires, with 94% of cluster scores above 0. A later analysis lacked HLA typing for the validation cohort, so it scored co-occurrence in that cohort across all 110 or so repertoires. In both the original and validation cohorts, the classifier was reported to diagnose cytomegalovirus status with high specificity and sensitivity. Most TCR sequences were seen in very few donors, while some public TCRs were found in many individuals.

The donors belonged to the validation cohort of about 120 subjects, which was separate from the roughly 670-subject first cohort. Rearrangement joined TRBV19 to TRBJ2-1; 7 central nucleotides agree with TRBD1. This clonotype originated in a woman in her thirties in good health and CMV-seronegative. Sequencing was performed on PBMCs. The DNA sequence is as follows: TGTGCCAGTAGTATCGACAGGGTCAATGAGCAGTTCTTC. Its amino acids are CASSIDRVNEQFF.